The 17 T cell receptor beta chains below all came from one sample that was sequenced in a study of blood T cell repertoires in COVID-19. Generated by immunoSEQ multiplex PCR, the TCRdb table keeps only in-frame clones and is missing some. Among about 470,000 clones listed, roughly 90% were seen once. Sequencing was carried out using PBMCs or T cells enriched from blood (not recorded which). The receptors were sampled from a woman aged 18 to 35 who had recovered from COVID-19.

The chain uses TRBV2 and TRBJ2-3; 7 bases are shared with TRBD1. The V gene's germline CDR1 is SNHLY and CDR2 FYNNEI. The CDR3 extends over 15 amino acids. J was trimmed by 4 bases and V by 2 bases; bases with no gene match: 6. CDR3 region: CASSERQGGSDTQYF. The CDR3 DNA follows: TGTGCCAGCAGTGAAAGACAGGGCGGGTCAGATACGCAGTATTTT.

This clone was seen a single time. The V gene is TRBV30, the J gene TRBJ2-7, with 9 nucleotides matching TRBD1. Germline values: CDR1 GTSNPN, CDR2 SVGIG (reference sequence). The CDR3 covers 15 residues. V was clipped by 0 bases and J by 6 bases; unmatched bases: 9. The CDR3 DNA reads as TGTGCCTGGAGTGTACTAGGGGACAGGGCGGGCGAGCAGTACTTC. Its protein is CAWSVLGDRAGEQYF.

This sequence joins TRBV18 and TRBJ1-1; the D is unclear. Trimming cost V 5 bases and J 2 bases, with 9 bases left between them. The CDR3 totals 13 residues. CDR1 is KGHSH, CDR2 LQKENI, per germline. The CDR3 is CASSSGLNTEAFF. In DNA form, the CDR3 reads TGTGCCAGCTCATCAGGACTAAACACTGAAGCTTTCTTT.

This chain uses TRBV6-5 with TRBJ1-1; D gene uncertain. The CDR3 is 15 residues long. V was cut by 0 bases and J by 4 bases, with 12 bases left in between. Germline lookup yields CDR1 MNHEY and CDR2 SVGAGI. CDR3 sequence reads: CASSYSRAGSTEAFF. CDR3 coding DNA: TGTGCCAGCAGTTACTCGAGGGCGGGTAGCACTGAAGCTTTCTTT.

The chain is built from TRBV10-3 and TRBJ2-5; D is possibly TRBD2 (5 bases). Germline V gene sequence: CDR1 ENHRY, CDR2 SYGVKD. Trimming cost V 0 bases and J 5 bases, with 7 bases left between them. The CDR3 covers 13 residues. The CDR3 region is CAISESTGETQYF. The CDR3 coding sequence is TGTGCCATCAGTGAGTCGACGGGGGAGACCCAGTACTTC.

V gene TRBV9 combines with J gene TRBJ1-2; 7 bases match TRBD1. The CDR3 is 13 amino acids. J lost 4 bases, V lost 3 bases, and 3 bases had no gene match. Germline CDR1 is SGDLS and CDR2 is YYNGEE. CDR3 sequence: CASSAGTAYGYTF. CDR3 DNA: TGTGCCAGCAGCGCAGGGACAGCCTATGGCTACACCTTC.

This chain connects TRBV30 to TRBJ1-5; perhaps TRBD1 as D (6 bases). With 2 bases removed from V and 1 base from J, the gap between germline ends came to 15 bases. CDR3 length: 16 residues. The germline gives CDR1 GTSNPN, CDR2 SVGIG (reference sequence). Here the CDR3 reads CAWSHRAPLSNQPQHF. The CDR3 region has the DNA TGTGCCTGGAGTCACAGGGCCCCCTTAAGCAATCAGCCCCAGCATTTT.

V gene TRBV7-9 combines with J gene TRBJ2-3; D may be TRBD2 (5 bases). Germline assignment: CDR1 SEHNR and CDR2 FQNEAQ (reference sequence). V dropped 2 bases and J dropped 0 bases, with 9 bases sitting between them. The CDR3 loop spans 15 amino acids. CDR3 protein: CASSLRGESTDTQYF. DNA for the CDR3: TGTGCCAGCAGCTTACGGGGTGAGAGCACAGATACGCAGTATTTT.

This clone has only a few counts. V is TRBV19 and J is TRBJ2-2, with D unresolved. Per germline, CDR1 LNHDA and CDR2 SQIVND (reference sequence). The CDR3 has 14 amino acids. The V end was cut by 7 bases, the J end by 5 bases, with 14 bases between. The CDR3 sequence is CASKWQAETGELFF. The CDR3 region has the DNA TGTGCCAGTAAATGGCAGGCAGAAACCGGGGAGCTGTTTTTT.

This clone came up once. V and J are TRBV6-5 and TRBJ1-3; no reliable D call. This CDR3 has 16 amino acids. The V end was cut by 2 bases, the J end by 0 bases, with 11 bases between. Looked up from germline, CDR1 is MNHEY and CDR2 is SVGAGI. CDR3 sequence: CASSYRAGRSGNTIYF. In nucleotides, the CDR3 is TGTGCCAGCAGTTACAGGGCGGGTCGCTCTGGAAACACCATATATTTT.

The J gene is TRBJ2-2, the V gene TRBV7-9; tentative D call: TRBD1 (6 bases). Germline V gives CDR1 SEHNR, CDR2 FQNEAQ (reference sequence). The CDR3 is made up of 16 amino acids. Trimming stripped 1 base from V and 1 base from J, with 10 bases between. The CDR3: CASSLGQGLNTGELFF. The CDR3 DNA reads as TGTGCCAGCAGCTTAGGTCAGGGGCTGAACACCGGGGAGCTGTTTTTT.

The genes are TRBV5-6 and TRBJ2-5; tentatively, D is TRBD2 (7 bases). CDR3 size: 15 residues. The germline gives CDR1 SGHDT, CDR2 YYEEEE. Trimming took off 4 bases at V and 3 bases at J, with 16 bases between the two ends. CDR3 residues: CASSPGGGLKETQYF. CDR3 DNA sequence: TGTGCCAGCAGCCCGGGGGGCGGATTAAAAGAGACCCAGTACTTC. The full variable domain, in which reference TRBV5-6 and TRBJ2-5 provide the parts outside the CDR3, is DAGVTQSPTHLIKTRGQQVTLRCSPKSGHDTVSWYQQALGQGPQFIFQYYEEEERQRGNFPDRFSGHQFPNYSSELNVNALLLGDSALYLCASSPGGGLKETQYFGPGTRLLVL.

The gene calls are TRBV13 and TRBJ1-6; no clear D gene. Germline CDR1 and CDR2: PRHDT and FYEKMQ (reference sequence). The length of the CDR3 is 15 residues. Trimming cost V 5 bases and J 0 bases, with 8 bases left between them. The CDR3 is CASSPGSSYNSPLHF. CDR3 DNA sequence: TGTGCCAGCAGCCCCGGGAGCTCCTATAATTCACCCCTCCACTTT.

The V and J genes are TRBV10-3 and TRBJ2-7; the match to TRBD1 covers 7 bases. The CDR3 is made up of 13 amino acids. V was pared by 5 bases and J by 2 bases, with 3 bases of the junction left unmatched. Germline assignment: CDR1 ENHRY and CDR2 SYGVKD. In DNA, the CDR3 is TGTGCCATCAGTCGACAGGGAGCCTACGAGCAGTACTTC. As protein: CAISRQGAYEQYF.

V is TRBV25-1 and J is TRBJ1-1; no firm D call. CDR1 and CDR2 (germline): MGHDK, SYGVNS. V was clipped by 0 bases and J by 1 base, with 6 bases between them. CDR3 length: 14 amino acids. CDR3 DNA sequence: TGTGCCAGCAGTGAATATCCAGGGAACACTGAAGCTTTCTTT. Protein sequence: CASSEYPGNTEAFF.

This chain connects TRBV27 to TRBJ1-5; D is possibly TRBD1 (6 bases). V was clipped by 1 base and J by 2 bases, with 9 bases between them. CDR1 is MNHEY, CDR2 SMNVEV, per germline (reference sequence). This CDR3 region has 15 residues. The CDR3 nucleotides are TGTGCCAGCAGTTTATGGGCAGGGGGCAATCAGCCCCAGCATTTT. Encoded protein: CASSLWAGGNQPQHF.

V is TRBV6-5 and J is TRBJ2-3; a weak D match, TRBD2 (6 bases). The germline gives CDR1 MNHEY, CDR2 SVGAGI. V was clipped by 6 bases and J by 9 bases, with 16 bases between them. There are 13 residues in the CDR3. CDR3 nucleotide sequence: TGTGCCAGCAGGGAGGGCCCTAGCAACACGCAGTATTTT. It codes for CASREGPSNTQYF.